This T cell receptor beta chain derives from a study of vaccination effects on CD4 cells after COVID-19. ViraFEST expansion of antigen-specific CD4+ T cells with viral peptide pools preceded sequencing. With about ten days of culture completed, CD4+ T cells were isolated. Participants were vaccinated with two doses of either the BNT162b2 or mRNA-1273 vaccine. For this clone: Its antigen is currently unknown.

Germline CDR1 SQVTM, CDR2 ANQGSEA. CDR3 length: 17 residues. The V gene end was trimmed by 6 bases and the J gene end by 0 bases; junction bases not matched to a gene: 15. Assay used: immunoSEQ multiplex PCR; TCRdb lists only in-frame clones, some missing. The sample consists of tens of thousands of clones, around four fifths of them appearing once. This receptor was taken from a human donor who received a COVID-19 vaccine. The rearrangement joins TRBV29-1 to TRBJ2-3; 7 bases are a match to TRBD1. Source: CD4+ T cells from PBMCs cultured with HCoV-229E spike peptides, taken after COVID-19 vaccination. The CDR3 region has the DNA TGCAGCGTGACGGACAGGTCCCCCAGCCCTAGCACAGATACGCAGTATTTT. Amino acids: CSVTDRSPSPSTDTQYF.